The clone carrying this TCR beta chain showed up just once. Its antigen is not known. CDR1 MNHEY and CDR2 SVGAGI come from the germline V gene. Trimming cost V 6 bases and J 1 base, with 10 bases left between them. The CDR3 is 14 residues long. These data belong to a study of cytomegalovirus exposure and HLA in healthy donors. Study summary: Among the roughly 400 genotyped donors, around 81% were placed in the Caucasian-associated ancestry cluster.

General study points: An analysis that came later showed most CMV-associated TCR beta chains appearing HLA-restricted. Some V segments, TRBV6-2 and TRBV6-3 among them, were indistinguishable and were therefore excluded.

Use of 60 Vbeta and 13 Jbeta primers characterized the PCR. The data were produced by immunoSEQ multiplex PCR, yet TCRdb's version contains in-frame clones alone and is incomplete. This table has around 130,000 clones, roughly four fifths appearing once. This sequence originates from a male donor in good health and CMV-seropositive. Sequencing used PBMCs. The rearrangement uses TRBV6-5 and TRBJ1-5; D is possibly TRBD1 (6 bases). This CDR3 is CASRRGRSNQPQHF. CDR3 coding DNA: TGTGCCAGCAGGAGGGGGAGAAGCAATCAGCCCCAGCATTTT.